The rows below give T cell receptor beta chains drawn from one sample of a study of PD-1 blockade in classical Hodgkin lymphoma. Data came from immunoSEQ multiplex PCR; TCRdb stores just in-frame clones and leaves some out. The sample holds approximately 84,000 clones, 89% seen once. The source material was peripheral blood mononuclear cells (PBMCs), sampled at baseline. The receptors stem from a human donor with classical Hodgkin lymphoma. Each CDR3 is given without its conserved first and last residue. Size is omitted from some rows. Given values are once, few, many or a class for expanded clones.

>-|TRBV5-4|TRBJ1-2
ASRLTGDYGYT
>-|TRBV7-2|TRBJ1-2
ASSWGGGYGYT
>-|TRBV15|TRBJ2-2
ATSRPRDAGRLFANTGELF
>-|TRBV7-9|TRBJ1-1
ASSHSRDTEAF
>-|TRBV28|TRBJ1-5
ASSLARDSWKTHTRFYSNQPQH
>-|TRBV11-2|TRBJ2-1
ASKKRGNEQF
>-|TRBV7-6|TRBJ1-2
ASSPGRNTNYGYT
>-|TRBV7-2|TRBJ2-5
ASSLNRARGETQY
>once|TRBV9|TRBJ2-5
ASSGGGQETQY
>-|TRBV5-8|TRBJ2-7
ASSPGTGVRSYEQY
>-|TRBV11-3|TRBJ2-1
ASSPRAGNNEQF
>-|TRBV9|TRBJ1-3
ASSVEARVGGNTIY